In this sample, the clone carrying this TCR beta chain turned up a few times. What it binds is unknown. Each TCR beta cDNA library carried unique molecular identifiers. TCRdb itself ran the PCR reads through MiXCR, one entry per CDR3 protein. The data hold around 190,000 distinct CDR3 sequences, with over 25% observed a single time. CDR3 length equals 12 residues. Germline V gene lookup returns CDR1 SQVTM and CDR2 ANQGSEA. The data were obtained in a study of post-analysis software for immune sequencing data. Findings and caveats of the study: Among four to six TRBV segments more frequent in patients than controls were TRBV5-6, TRBV5-1 and TRBV20-1.

The chain recombines TRBV29-1 with TRBJ2-7; possible D gene TRBD2, 6 bases. The better agreement between TRBJ2-5 and the DNA end casts doubt on the J call. This receptor was taken from a girl aged 2-17 years with multiple sclerosis. Sequences were obtained from blood. The chain's CDR3 is CSAAGGGETQYF. The CDR3 DNA reads TGCAGCGCTGCCGGGGGTGGAGAGACCCAGTACTTC.